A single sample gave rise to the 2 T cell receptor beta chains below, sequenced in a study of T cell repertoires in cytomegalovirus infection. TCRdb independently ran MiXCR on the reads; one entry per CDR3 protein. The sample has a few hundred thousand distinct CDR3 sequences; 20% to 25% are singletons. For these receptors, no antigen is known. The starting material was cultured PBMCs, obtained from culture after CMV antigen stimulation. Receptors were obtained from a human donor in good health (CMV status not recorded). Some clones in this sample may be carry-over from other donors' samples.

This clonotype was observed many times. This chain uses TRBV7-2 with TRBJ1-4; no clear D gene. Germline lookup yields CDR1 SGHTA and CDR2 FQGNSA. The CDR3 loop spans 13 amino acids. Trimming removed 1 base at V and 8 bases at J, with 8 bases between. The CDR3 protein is CASSLVGREKLFF. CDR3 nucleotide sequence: TGTGCCAGCAGCTTAGTTGGCCGAGAAAAACTGTTTTTT. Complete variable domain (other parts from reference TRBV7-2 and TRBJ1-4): GAGVSQSPSNKVTEKGKDVELRCDPISGHTALYWYRQSLGQGLEFLIYFQGNSAPDKSGLPSDRFSAERTGGSVSTLTIQRTQQEDSAVYLCASSLVGREKLFFGSGTQLSVL.

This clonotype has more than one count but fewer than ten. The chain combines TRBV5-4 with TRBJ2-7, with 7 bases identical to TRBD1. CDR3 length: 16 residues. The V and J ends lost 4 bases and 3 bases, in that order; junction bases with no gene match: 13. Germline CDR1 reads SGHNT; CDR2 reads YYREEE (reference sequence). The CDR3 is CASSPFTGVGGYEQYF. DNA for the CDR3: TGTGCCAGCAGCCCCTTCACAGGGGTTGGGGGCTACGAGCAGTACTTC.